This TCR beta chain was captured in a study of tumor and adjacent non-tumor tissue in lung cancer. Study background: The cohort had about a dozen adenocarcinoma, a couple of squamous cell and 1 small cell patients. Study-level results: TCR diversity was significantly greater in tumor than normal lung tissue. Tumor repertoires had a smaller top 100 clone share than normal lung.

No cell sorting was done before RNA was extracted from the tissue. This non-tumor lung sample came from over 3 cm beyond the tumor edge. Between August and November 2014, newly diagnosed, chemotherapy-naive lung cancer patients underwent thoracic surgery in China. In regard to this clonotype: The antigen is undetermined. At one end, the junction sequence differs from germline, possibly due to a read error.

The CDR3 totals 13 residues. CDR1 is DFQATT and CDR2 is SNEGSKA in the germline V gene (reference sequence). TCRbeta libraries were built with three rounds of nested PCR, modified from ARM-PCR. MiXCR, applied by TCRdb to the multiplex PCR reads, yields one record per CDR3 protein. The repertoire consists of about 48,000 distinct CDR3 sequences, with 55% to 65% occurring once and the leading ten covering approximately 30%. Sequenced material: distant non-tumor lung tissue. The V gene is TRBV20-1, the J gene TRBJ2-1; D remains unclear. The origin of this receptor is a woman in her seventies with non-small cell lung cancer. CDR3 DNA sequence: TGCAGTGCCCTATCCCTTGCGCTGGGTGAGCGGTTCTTC. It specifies CSALSLALGERFF.